The clone carrying this TCR beta chain was seen a few times. These data originate in a study of OX40 agonist ivuxolimab in advanced cancers. Whole-study context: In this trial design, patients received ivuxolimab intravenously at 0.01 to 10 mg/kg every 2 weeks. Dose-escalation patients suffered from hepatocellular carcinoma, melanoma, renal cell or head and neck cancer.

The protocol was immunoSEQ multiplex PCR, while the TCRdb copy is restricted to in-frame clones and leaves out a portion. The table has just under 20,000 clones, 74% seen once. This CDR3 comprises 14 residues. Trimming took off 4 bases at V and 6 bases at J, with 16 bases between the two ends. From germline, CDR1 is SGHDT and CDR2 YYEEEE. Sampling times: baseline, cycle 4 day 1, cycle 7 day 1. This sequence was found in an adult with an advanced solid tumor such as melanoma, head and neck, liver or kidney cancer. Here the sequenced sample was CD4+ or CD8+ T cells sorted from blood, taken in a trial of the OX40 agonist ivuxolimab. The V gene is TRBV5-6, the J gene TRBJ1-1; D uncertain. The CDR3 region has the DNA TGTGCCAGCAGCAAAAACCCCGACGGGGCTGAAGCTTTCTTT. It translates to CASSKNPDGAEAFF.